This is a list of T cell receptor beta chains from one sample in a study of blood T cells in healthy people across ages. From the 5' RACE reads, TCRdb called clonotypes with MiXCR, one entry per CDR3 protein. The data show more than 800,000 distinct CDR3 sequences, about 30% seen once. Input material: blood. The receptors come from a woman of 80 years or more in good health. CDR3s include the opening cysteine and the closing phenylalanine or tryptophan. A D gene is named only where the DNA matches it firmly. Where a row states a size, it is once, few, many or the class of an expanded clone; other rows omit it.

D gene: -
V gene: TRBV27
clone size: many
J gene: TRBJ1-2
CDR3 DNA: TGTGCCAGCAGTTTACACCCAAACTATGGCTACACCTTC
CDR3 protein: CASSLHPNYGYTF

D gene: -
V gene: TRBV6-5
clone size: few
J gene: TRBJ1-1
CDR3 DNA: TGTGCCTGCAGTCCGACACAGACTTTGAACACTGAAGCTTTCTTT
CDR3 protein: CACSPTQTLNTEAFF

D gene: TRBD2
V gene: TRBV5-1
clone size: -
J gene: TRBJ2-3
CDR3 DNA: TGCGCCAGCAGCTTGACGACTAGCGGGACAGATACGCAGTATTTT
CDR3 protein: CASSLTTSGTDTQYF

D gene: -
V gene: TRBV12-3/TRBV12-4
clone size: few
J gene: TRBJ1-5
CDR3 DNA: TGTGCCAGCAGTTTAGGGGGGTCTGATCAGCCCCAGCATTTT
CDR3 protein: CASSLGGSDQPQHF

D gene: TRBD2
V gene: TRBV20-1
clone size: few
J gene: TRBJ2-5
CDR3 DNA: TGCAGTGCTAGAGTTAGCGGGAGTCCCTACAATGAGCAGTACTTC
CDR3 protein: CSARVSGSPYNEQYF

D gene: -
V gene: TRBV6-2/TRBV6-3
clone size: -
J gene: TRBJ2-7
CDR3 DNA: TGTGCCAGCAGTCCTCTTAATACCTACGAGCAGTACTTC
CDR3 protein: CASSPLNTYEQYF

D gene: -
V gene: TRBV12-3/TRBV12-4
clone size: many
J gene: TRBJ2-3
CDR3 DNA: TGTGCCAGCAGTCTTGGGAACCTTCGCACAGATACGCAGTATTTT
CDR3 protein: CASSLGNLRTDTQYF

D gene: TRBD2
V gene: TRBV7-7
clone size: -
J gene: TRBJ2-1
CDR3 DNA: TGTGCTAGCAGCTCGGGACTAGCCCTACACAATGAGCAGTTCTTC
CDR3 protein: CASSSGLALHNEQFF

D gene: -
V gene: TRBV6-5
clone size: many
J gene: TRBJ2-6
CDR3 DNA: TGTGCCAGCGGATCCGCCGCAAGCTCTGGGGCCAACGTCCTGACTTTC
CDR3 protein: CASGSAASSGANVLTF

D gene: TRBD1
V gene: TRBV12-3/TRBV12-4
clone size: many
J gene: TRBJ2-7
CDR3 DNA: TGTGCCAGCAGTTTAGCAGGGCAGGGGGCGTCCTACGAGCAGTACTTC
CDR3 protein: CASSLAGQGASYEQYF

D gene: -
V gene: TRBV14
clone size: -
J gene: TRBJ1-6
CDR3 DNA: TGTGCCAGCAGCCAAGAGCAAGGGCTGGGACCCCTCCACTTT
CDR3 protein: CASSQEQGLGPLHF

D gene: -
V gene: TRBV7-9
clone size: -
J gene: TRBJ2-7
CDR3 DNA: TGTGCCAGCAGCCCCCTTTCCCCGCCCTACGAGCAGTACTTC
CDR3 protein: CASSPLSPPYEQYF

D gene: -
V gene: TRBV3-1
clone size: many
J gene: TRBJ2-3
CDR3 DNA: TGTGCCAGCAGCCCCGTGGGGAGTAGCACAGATACGCAGTATTTT
CDR3 protein: CASSPVGSSTDTQYF

D gene: -
V gene: TRBV20-1
clone size: -
J gene: TRBJ1-6
CDR3 DNA: TGCAATGCTCCCAGGATTGGGGGTTCACCCCTCCACTTT
CDR3 protein: CNAPRIGGSPLHF

D gene: TRBD2
V gene: TRBV20-1
clone size: many
J gene: TRBJ2-1
CDR3 DNA: TGCAGTGCTAGAGGGACAGGACAGCTAGCGGGGAGCTCCTACAATGAGCAGTTCTTC
CDR3 protein: CSARGTGQLAGSSYNEQFF

D gene: -
V gene: TRBV9
clone size: many
J gene: TRBJ2-1
CDR3 DNA: TGTGCCAGCAGCGTAAGTTATTTGGGACAGCCGGGGGACAATGAGCAGTTCTTC
CDR3 protein: CASSVSYLGQPGDNEQFF

D gene: -
V gene: TRBV12-3/TRBV12-4
clone size: -
J gene: TRBJ2-2
CDR3 DNA: TGTGCCAGCAGTTTCCGGGGCGGCAACACCGGGGAGCGGTTTTTT
CDR3 protein: CASSFRGGNTGERFF

D gene: TRBD1
V gene: TRBV2
clone size: many
J gene: TRBJ1-5
CDR3 DNA: TGTGCCAGCGGAGCTGGGACAGGGGGATATAGCAATCAGCCCCAGCATTTT
CDR3 protein: CASGAGTGGYSNQPQHF

D gene: TRBD1
V gene: TRBV11-1
clone size: many
J gene: TRBJ2-1
CDR3 DNA: TGTGCCAGCAGCCGGACAGGGGACTACTACAATGAGCAGTTCTTC
CDR3 protein: CASSRTGDYYNEQFF

D gene: -
V gene: TRBV3-1
clone size: many
J gene: TRBJ2-7
CDR3 DNA: TGTGCCAGCAGCGCCCAGGGTGGCTCCTACGAGCAGTACTTC
CDR3 protein: CASSAQGGSYEQYF

D gene: -
V gene: TRBV18
clone size: -
J gene: TRBJ1-1
CDR3 DNA: TGTGCCGGCTCACCGGCCGGCAGGGGAGACGCTGAAGCTTTCTTT
CDR3 protein: CAGSPAGRGDAEAFF

D gene: TRBD2
V gene: TRBV20-1
clone size: many
J gene: TRBJ2-5
CDR3 DNA: TGCAGTGCTAGAGAGGGCGGGGGGGCCGCGACCCAGTACTTC
CDR3 protein: CSAREGGGAATQYF